The 26 T cell receptor beta chains in this list originate from one sample, sequenced in a study of PD-1 blockade in classical Hodgkin lymphoma. Using immunoSEQ multiplex PCR, the repertoire was profiled, and TCRdb retains in-frame clones only, with some absent. This table holds some 96,000 clones, roughly 79% found once. There was relapse after autologous stem cell transplantation in every patient, and there was variation in brentuximab vedotin exposure. Sequences were derived from peripheral blood mononuclear cells (PBMCs), sampled before the second cycle of nivolumab. The receptors were gathered from a human donor with classical Hodgkin lymphoma.

This clone is medium-sized in the sample. The junction does not match germline at one end; this may be a read error. The chain combines TRBV7-9 with TRBJ1-1; a weak D match, TRBD1 (5 bases). The CDR3 contains 16 residues. CDR1 is SEHNR and CDR2 is FQNEAQ in the germline V gene (reference sequence). CDR3: CASSLAPGPLNTEAFF. The CDR3, as DNA: TGTGCCAGCAGCCTAGCCCCGGGACCGTTGAACACTGAAGCTTTCTTT.

This clone was seen at least ten times. This chain joins TRBV27 and TRBJ2-7, with 7 nucleotides matching TRBD1. Looked up from germline, CDR1 is MNHEY and CDR2 is SMNVEV (reference sequence). J lost 3 bases, V lost 6 bases, and 8 bases had no gene match. There are 14 residues in the CDR3. CDR3 DNA: TGTGCCAGCAGCAACCAAGGGGGCAACTACGAGCAGTACTTC. It encodes CASSNQGGNYEQYF.

A few counts support this clone. The chain joins TRBV19 to TRBJ1-2, with unresolved D. Germline V lookup: CDR1 LNHDA, CDR2 SQIVND (reference sequence). Trimming shortened V by 9 bases and J by 2 bases, and 16 bases separated the two germline ends. This CDR3 contains 14 residues. This CDR3 is CASAKEGRNYGYTF. The DNA of the CDR3 is TGTGCCAGCGCAAAGGAGGGTAGGAACTATGGCTACACCTTC.

This clone was observed a few times. The chain joins TRBV25-1 to TRBJ2-2; 10 bases align to TRBD2. This CDR3 is 13 amino acids long. With V trimmed by 6 bases and J by 8 bases, 3 bases remained unmatched. Germline-derived CDR1 and CDR2 are MGHDK and SYGVNS. The CDR3 sequence: CASSGTSVGELFF. In DNA form, the CDR3 reads TGTGCCAGCAGCGGGACTAGCGTGGGGGAGCTGTTTTTT.

This clone has more than one count but fewer than ten. V and J are TRBV6-1 and TRBJ1-1; D is uncertain. The V gene's germline CDR1 is MNHNS and CDR2 SASEGT. V was pared by 1 base and J by 8 bases, with 8 bases between. The CDR3 totals 12 residues. Here the CDR3 DNA reads TGTGCCAGCAGTGAAGGTGGCAGAGAAGCTTTCTTT. As protein: CASSEGGREAFF.

The gene calls are TRBV29-1 and TRBJ1-1; 8 bases agree with TRBD1. V shed 3 bases, J shed 4 bases, and the junction held 4 bases outside the gene matches. The length of the CDR3 is 13 residues. Germline lookup yields CDR1 SQVTM and CDR2 ANQGSEA. As DNA, the CDR3 is TGCAGCGTTGATGTTGGACAGGGCACTGAAGCTTTCTTT. Encoded protein: CSVDVGQGTEAFF.

The V gene is TRBV2, the J gene TRBJ1-5, with a weak D call TRBD1 (5 bases). V gave up 6 bases and J gave up 2 bases, with 8 bases separating them. The germline CDR1 and CDR2 sequences are SNHLY and FYNNEI. CDR3 size: 13 residues. The CDR3 spells CASRRDGNQPQHF. CDR3 DNA: TGTGCCAGCAGACGGGACGGCAATCAGCCCCAGCATTTT.

This clone appeared a single time. The chain couples TRBV29-1 to TRBJ2-5; 13 nucleotides agree with TRBD2. The V segment lost 6 bases and the J segment 4 bases; nucleotides outside the gene matches: 5. The CDR3 loop spans 14 amino acids. Germline CDR1 is SQVTM and CDR2 is ANQGSEA. The DNA for the CDR3 is TGCAGCGTGGGACTAGCGGGAAGGCCAGAGACCCAGTACTTC. This gives the protein CSVGLAGRPETQYF.

The gene calls are TRBV2 and TRBJ1-1; D remains unclear. Between the trimmed V and J ends, which lost 8 bases and 4 bases, there was a span of 14 bases. The V gene's germline CDR1 is SNHLY and CDR2 FYNNEI. The CDR3 runs 13 residues. The CDR3 DNA sequence: TGTGCCAGCTCCTCGGACCGATCCACTGAAGCTTTCTTT. Translated, it gives CASSSDRSTEAFF.

This sequence joins TRBV29-1 and TRBJ2-7, with D perhaps matching TRBD1 (6 bases). Trimming took 7 bases from V and 3 from J, leaving 10 bases between them. The CDR3 is 11 amino acids. Germline CDR1 is SQVTM and CDR2 is ANQGSEA. The CDR3 sequence: CSALDSYEQYF. Here the CDR3 DNA reads TGCAGCGCCCTGGACAGCTACGAGCAGTACTTC.

The chain joins TRBV11-3 to TRBJ2-3; 8 nucleotides match TRBD2. The CDR3 is 14 amino acids. The junction had 7 bases not matched to a gene; V was cut back by 4 bases and J by 7 bases. From germline, CDR1 is SGHNT and CDR2 YENEEA. CDR3 nucleotides: TGTGCCAGCAGCTACGGGAGGGGGGATAATACGCAGTATTTT. It codes for CASSYGRGDNTQYF.

V and J are TRBV5-3 and TRBJ1-5; 8 bases fit TRBD1. TRBV5-3 qualifies as an ORF whose function is uncertain. V trimming: 4 bases; J trimming: 0 bases; junction bases outside the gene matches: 15. This CDR3 is 19 amino acids long. The CDR3, as DNA: TGTGCCAGAAGCCCCGTTTGTGAGCGACAGGGGTATAGCAATCAGCCCCAGCATTTT. Its protein product is CARSPVCERQGYSNQPQHF.

The table lists this clone with a few counts. The rearrangement links TRBV7-9 to TRBJ1-1; 10 bases map to TRBD1. Germline CDR1 and CDR2: SEHNR and FQNEAQ (reference sequence). CDR3 length: 14 residues. Germline trimming cut 3 bases from V and 7 bases from J; bases unmatched to any gene: 5. As DNA, the CDR3 is TGTGCCAGCAGCTTCGGACAGGGGGTGATTGAAGCTTTCTTT. This encodes CASSFGQGVIEAFF.

The V call is TRBV29-1, the J call TRBJ1-1; 8 positions match TRBD1. The CDR3 extends over 14 amino acids. The germline V gene encodes CDR1 SQVTM and CDR2 ANQGSEA. After removal of 7 bases from V and 0 bases from J, the junction contained 7 bases not matched to a gene. The chain's CDR3 is CSALRQGLNTEAFF. The CDR3 DNA reads as TGCAGCGCCCTCCGACAGGGGTTGAACACTGAAGCTTTCTTT.

The genes are TRBV5-8 and TRBJ2-2; 8 bases fit TRBD1. The V gene's germline CDR1 is SGHTS and CDR2 YDEGEE. The CDR3 runs 17 residues. V was pared by 8 bases and J by 2 bases, with 14 bases of the junction left unmatched. The CDR3 loop is CASNPGQDSFNTGELFF. CDR3 nucleotide sequence: TGTGCCAGTAACCCGGGACAGGACTCTTTCAACACCGGGGAGCTGTTTTTT.

The V call is TRBV15, the J call TRBJ2-3; 12 bases align to TRBD2. The germline gives CDR1 LNHNV, CDR2 YYDKDF (reference sequence). This CDR3 is 15 amino acids long. The trim removed 11 bases at V and 6 bases at J, leaving 12 bases unmatched. DNA of the CDR3: TGTGCCGCCCAACTAGCGGGAGGTCGGTCTGATACGCAGTATTTT. Translation: CAAQLAGGRSDTQYF.

For the CDR3, the DNA is TGTGCCATCAGTGAGTTGGGCCTCTCCGGGGACGAGCAGTACTTC. Translating it yields CAISELGLSGDEQYF. The chain carries TRBV10-3 and TRBJ2-7; tentatively, D is TRBD2 (5 bases). This CDR3 is built from 15 residues. V was cut by 1 base and J by 5 bases, with 15 bases left in between. Germline V CDR1 and CDR2: ENHRY, SYGVKD.

The rearrangement uses TRBV5-1 and TRBJ2-6; 7 bases are shared with TRBD1. V was clipped by 7 bases and J by 4 bases; unmatched bases: 5. Per the germline V gene, CDR1 is SGHRS and CDR2 is YFSETQ. The CDR3 totals 14 residues. The CDR3 reads CASSGTAGANVLTF. The CDR3 DNA reads TGCGCCAGCTCTGGGACAGCGGGGGCCAACGTCCTGACTTTC.

The rearrangement uses TRBV27 and TRBJ1-5; 7 nucleotides match TRBD1. This CDR3 has 16 residues. Germline-derived CDR1 and CDR2 are MNHEY and SMNVEV (reference sequence). Germline trimming cut 4 bases from V and 2 bases from J; bases unmatched to any gene: 8. The CDR3 DNA sequence: TGTGCCAGCAGTTCCGGGACAGCGATTGGCAATCAGCCCCAGCATTTT. It translates to CASSSGTAIGNQPQHF.

In this sample, this clone turned up a few times. The chain links TRBV19 to TRBJ2-7; no definite D call. Trimming left V 4 bases short and J 6 bases short, with 16 bases between. Germline-derived CDR1 and CDR2 are LNHDA and SQIVND (reference sequence). The CDR3 sequence is 14 residues long. The CDR3: CASSRSPEIGEQYF. The DNA of the CDR3 is TGTGCCAGTAGTAGATCCCCCGAGATTGGCGAGCAGTACTTC. Full variable domain (outside the CDR3, taken from reference TRBV19 and TRBJ2-7): DGGITQSPKYLFRKEGQNVTLSCEQNLNHDAMYWYRQDPGQGLRLIYYSQIVNDFQKGDIAEGYSVSREKKESFPLTVTSAQKNPTAFYLCASSRSPEIGEQYFGPGTRLTVT.

This clone appeared a single time. The CDR3 region has the DNA TGTGCCAGCTCACCAGGAGGGACCTACGAGCAGTACTTC. It translates to CASSPGGTYEQYF. J is TRBJ2-7 and V is TRBV18, with D possibly TRBD2 on 6 matching bases. Germline lookup yields CDR1 KGHSH and CDR2 LQKENI. CDR3 size: 13 residues. Trimming took 2 bases from V and 2 from J, leaving 7 bases between them.

This clone has just a few counts. The CDR3 DNA follows: TGTGCCAGCAGCCGTGGGGGGCTAGCGGAGACCTACGAGCAGTACTTC. Residues: CASSRGGLAETYEQYF. The rearrangement joins TRBV7-8 to TRBJ2-7; D is possibly TRBD2 (7 bases). This CDR3 contains 16 residues. CDR1 and CDR2 from the germline V gene are SGHVS and FQNEAQ. V was clipped by 5 bases and J by 2 bases, with 19 bases between them.

The chain is built from TRBV13 and TRBJ2-6; tentatively, D is TRBD2 (5 bases). Germline CDR1 reads PRHDT; CDR2 reads FYEKMQ (reference sequence). CDR3 length: 17 amino acids. Trimming removed 3 bases from V and 1 base from J, with 13 bases in between. The CDR3 loop is CASSLRGRMSGANVLTF. In DNA, the CDR3 is TGTGCCAGCAGCTTGCGAGGGCGCATGTCTGGGGCCAACGTCCTGACTTTC.

The chain joins TRBV2 to TRBJ2-3, with D possibly matching TRBD2 (5 bases). The CDR3 consists of 15 residues. CDR1 is SNHLY and CDR2 is FYNNEI in the germline V gene. The V and J ends lost 2 bases and 6 bases respectively, with 15 bases between them. This CDR3 is CASSEYGLAGDTQYF. CDR3 DNA sequence: TGTGCCAGCAGTGAATACGGGCTAGCTGGGGATACGCAGTATTTT.

This clone was seen a single time. The V gene is TRBV27, the J gene TRBJ2-7; 8 bases are a match to TRBD1. The V gene end was trimmed by 2 bases and the J gene end by 2 bases; junction bases not matched to a gene: 8. There are 16 residues in the CDR3. Germline V gives CDR1 MNHEY, CDR2 SMNVEV (reference sequence). The CDR3 here is CASSLKAGTGPYEQYF. For the CDR3, the DNA is TGTGCCAGCAGTTTAAAAGCCGGGACAGGCCCCTACGAGCAGTACTTC.

A word on this clone: The same CDR3 arises from other DNA sequences in this sample as well. The J gene is TRBJ2-5, the V gene TRBV7-9; no clear D. Germline V CDR1 and CDR2: SEHNR, FQNEAQ (reference sequence). The CDR3 spans 12 residues. Deletions cut 3 bases from V and 0 bases from J, with 2 bases between. The chain's CDR3 is CASSLYQETQYF. DNA of the CDR3: TGTGCCAGCAGCTTGTACCAAGAGACCCAGTACTTC. The entire variable domain, with the rest obtained from reference TRBV7-9 and TRBJ2-5, is as follows: DTGVSQNPRHKITKRGQNVTFRCDPISEHNRLYWYRQTLGQGPEFLTYFQNEAQLEKSRLLSDRFSAERPKGSFSTLEIQRTEQGDSAMYLCASSLYQETQYFGPGTRLLVL.